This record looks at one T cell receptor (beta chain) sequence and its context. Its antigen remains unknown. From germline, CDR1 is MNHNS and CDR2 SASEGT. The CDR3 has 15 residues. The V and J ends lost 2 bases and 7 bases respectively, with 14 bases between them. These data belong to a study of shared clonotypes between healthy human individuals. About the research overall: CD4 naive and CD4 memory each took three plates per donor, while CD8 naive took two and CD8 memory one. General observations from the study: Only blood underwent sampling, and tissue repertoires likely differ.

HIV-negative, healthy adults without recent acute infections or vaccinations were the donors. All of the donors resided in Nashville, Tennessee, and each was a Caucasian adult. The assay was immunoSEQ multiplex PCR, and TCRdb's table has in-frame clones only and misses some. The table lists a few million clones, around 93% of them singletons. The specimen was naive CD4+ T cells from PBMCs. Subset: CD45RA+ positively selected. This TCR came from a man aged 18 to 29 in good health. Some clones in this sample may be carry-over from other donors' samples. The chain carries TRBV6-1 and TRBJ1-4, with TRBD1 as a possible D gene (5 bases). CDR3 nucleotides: TGTGCCAGCAGTGAAAATAGTGGGGCGGGTGAAAAACTGTTTTTT. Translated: CASSENSGAGEKLFF.